This TCR beta chain comes out of a study of response to subunit inactivated influenza vaccine. Study conclusions and caveats: Each seasonal flu vaccination may recruit only limited new T cells, authors suggested.

As concerns this clonotype: Its target is not known.

MiXCR, applied by TCRdb to the RT-PCR reads, yields one record per CDR3 protein. The sample carries 500,000 to 600,000 distinct CDR3 sequences, around 11% recorded once. The V gene's germline CDR1 is MNHEY and CDR2 SVGEGT. This CDR3 is built from 14 residues. Trimming at V came to 8 bases and at J to 5 bases, leaving 9 bases not matched to a gene. The receptor was derived from a man between 45 and 60 years old who received an inactivated influenza vaccine. The V and J genes are TRBV6-2 or TRBV6-3 and TRBJ2-3; 8 positions agree with TRBD2. The material was PBMCs from blood, obtained on the day of vaccination. CDR3 in amino acids: CASVPRGAQDTQYF. In nucleotides, the CDR3 is TGTGCCAGCGTCCCGCGGGGGGCCCAAGATACGCAGTATTTT.